A selection of T cell receptor beta chains follows, all from one sample in a study of T cells in Graves' hyperthyroidism and ophthalmopathy. TCRdb fed the multiplex PCR reads into MiXCR, producing one record per CDR3 protein. The sample has roughly 660,000 distinct CDR3 sequences, 15% to 20% seen once; the top ten hold 15% to 19%. The sample taken for sequencing was blood. The receptors here all came from a man in his fifties or sixties with Graves' hyperthyroidism. CDR3s include the opening cysteine and the closing phenylalanine or tryptophan. Each record gives: V gene, CDR3 protein.

TRBV7-7,CASSPGSTGQGIEQFF
TRBV7-3,CASSGGEVLENSPLHF
TRBV6-5,CASSYRAEWVITEAFF
TRBV10-3,CAISGVGGSSTGELFF
TRBV5-1,CASSWEQSRTDAFF
TRBV7-9,CASSLGRTGGGYTF
TRBV10-3,CAISESAAHEQYF
TRBV9,CASSASGSGNEQFF
TRBV11-2,CASSLEKVSYNEQFF
TRBV14,CASSPWPDTGNMFF
TRBV2,CASSDEVNTEAFF
TRBV4-3,CASSQDYAGTAYGYTF
TRBV6-1,CASSRAVGVSFLDEQYF
TRBV7-8,CASSTTGMETQYF